Shown below are 9 T cell receptor beta chains from a single sample sequenced in a study of T cell responses to AZD1222 COVID-19 vaccine. Produced via immunoSEQ multiplex PCR; TCRdb's table is partial and in-frame only. The sample has about 81,000 clones; 90% are singletons. This sample comprised peripheral blood, obtained 28 days after the second AZD1222 dose. The receptor set was obtained from an adult who received the AZD1222 COVID-19 vaccine.

This rearrangement joins TRBV6-1 to TRBJ1-2; no definite D call. The V end was cut by 0 bases, the J end by 4 bases, with 15 bases between. CDR1 and CDR2 (germline): MNHNS, SASEGT. There are 16 residues in the CDR3. CDR3 region: CASSEAGGSQLYGYTF. For the CDR3, the DNA is TGTGCCAGCAGTGAAGCGGGCGGCAGCCAGCTCTATGGCTACACCTTC.

The chain's CDR3 is CASSVAGETGELFF. CDR3 coding DNA: TGTGCCAGCAGCGTAGCAGGGGAGACCGGGGAGCTGTTTTTT. J is TRBJ2-2 and V is TRBV9; tentative D call: TRBD1 (6 bases). Germline CDR1 reads SGDLS; CDR2 reads YYNGEE. V lost 0 bases and J lost 5, with 8 bases in between. This CDR3 has 14 residues.

This chain joins TRBV29-1 and TRBJ1-2; D call uncertain. V was cut by 6 bases and J by 0 bases, with 11 bases left in between. The CDR3 is 13 amino acids. Germline-derived CDR1 and CDR2 are SQVTM and ANQGSEA. Here the CDR3 reads CSVATQANYGYTF. The CDR3 DNA reads TGCAGCGTCGCGACCCAAGCTAACTATGGCTACACCTTC.

The V gene is TRBV11-2, the J gene TRBJ1-2; a possible D gene is TRBD1 (6 bases). Per germline, CDR1 SGHAT and CDR2 FQNNGV. The CDR3 is 14 residues long. V lost 5 bases and J lost 3, with 13 bases in between. CDR3 protein: CASSPVGGYYGYTF. The CDR3 DNA is TGTGCCAGCAGCCCGGTCGGGGGCTACTATGGCTACACCTTC.

The rearrangement joins TRBV28 to TRBJ2-2; TRBD1 agrees at 12 bases. Germline loops: CDR1 MDHEN, CDR2 SYDVKM. This CDR3 comprises 15 residues. Trimming took 3 bases from V and 6 from J; bases not matched to a gene: 2. CDR3 region: CASSLGTGGSGELFF. The CDR3 coding sequence is TGTGCCAGCAGTTTGGGGACAGGGGGCTCCGGGGAGCTGTTTTTT.

This rearrangement joins TRBV10-3 to TRBJ2-5; 7 bases agree with TRBD1. The CDR3 extends over 13 amino acids. Germline assignment: CDR1 ENHRY and CDR2 SYGVKD. V shed 5 bases and J 4 bases; nucleotides not matched to a gene: 4. Here the CDR3 DNA reads TGTGCCATCAGTACAGGGGAAGGAGAGACCCAGTACTTC. This sequence encodes CAISTGEGETQYF.

The V call is TRBV19, the J call TRBJ2-7, with D perhaps TRBD1 (5 bases). V was shortened by 5 bases and J by 0 bases, with 11 bases between the two germline ends. Germline-derived CDR1 and CDR2 are LNHDA and SQIVND (reference sequence). This CDR3 spans 14 amino acids. The CDR3 DNA is TGTGCCAGTAGTTCATTTAGGGGCTCCTACGAGCAGTACTTC. This gives the protein CASSSFRGSYEQYF. Using reference TRBV19 and TRBJ2-7 for the parts outside the CDR3, the full variable domain is DGGITQSPKYLFRKEGQNVTLSCEQNLNHDAMYWYRQDPGQGLRLIYYSQIVNDFQKGDIAEGYSVSREKKESFPLTVTSAQKNPTAFYLCASSSFRGSYEQYFGPGTRLTVT.

This chain connects TRBV19 to TRBJ2-5; 12 bases fit TRBD2. The ends lost 3 bases at V and 11 bases at J; junction bases unmatched: 7. The CDR3 is 14 residues long. Germline loops: CDR1 LNHDA, CDR2 SQIVND (reference sequence). As DNA, the CDR3 is TGTGCCAGTAGTATCTTTCCTAGCGGGGGGGCGCAGTACTTC. It translates to CASSIFPSGGAQYF.

This clone was seen only once. The rearrangement joins TRBV5-4 to TRBJ1-6, with D uncertain. Germline V gene data show CDR1 as SGHNT and CDR2 as YYREEE (reference sequence). CDR3 length: 12 amino acids. Between the trimmed V and J ends, which lost 2 bases and 10 bases, there was a span of 7 bases. The CDR3: CASSLDRSPLHF. The CDR3 DNA reads TGTGCCAGCAGCTTAGATCGGTCACCCCTCCACTTT.